The subject of this entry is one TCR beta chain. Its antigen is not known. The sample originates from a study of shared clonotypes between healthy human individuals. Tens of millions of PBMCs supplied genomic DNA for unsorted samples. Investigators spread the genomic DNA of each subset evenly over several immunoSEQ plates. PCR replicates performed on unsorted PBMC used approximately 300 ng DNA, 25,000 to 35,000 T cell genomes. Produced via immunoSEQ multiplex PCR; TCRdb's table is partial and in-frame only. This table has about 490,000 clones, 60% to 85% appearing once. V lost 2 bases and J lost 6, with 5 bases in between. The CDR3 covers 12 residues. Germline V CDR1 and CDR2: SGHDT, YYEEEE. Regarding the study as a whole: Genetic and exposure-history diversity was limited by the small donor number.

V is TRBV5-6 and J is TRBJ1-4; D is unclear. The sequence derives from a woman between 40 and 50 years old in good health. Some clones in this sample may be carry-over from other donors' samples. Sequencing was done on a sample of PBMCs. The CDR3 here is CASSFGDEKLFF. The CDR3 nucleotides are TGTGCCAGCAGCTTCGGGGATGAAAAACTGTTTTTT. Filled out from reference TRBV5-6 and TRBJ1-4, the complete variable domain reads DAGVTQSPTHLIKTRGQQVTLRCSPKSGHDTVSWYQQALGQGPQFIFQYYEEEERQRGNFPDRFSGHQFPNYSSELNVNALLLGDSALYLCASSFGDEKLFFGSGTQLSVL.